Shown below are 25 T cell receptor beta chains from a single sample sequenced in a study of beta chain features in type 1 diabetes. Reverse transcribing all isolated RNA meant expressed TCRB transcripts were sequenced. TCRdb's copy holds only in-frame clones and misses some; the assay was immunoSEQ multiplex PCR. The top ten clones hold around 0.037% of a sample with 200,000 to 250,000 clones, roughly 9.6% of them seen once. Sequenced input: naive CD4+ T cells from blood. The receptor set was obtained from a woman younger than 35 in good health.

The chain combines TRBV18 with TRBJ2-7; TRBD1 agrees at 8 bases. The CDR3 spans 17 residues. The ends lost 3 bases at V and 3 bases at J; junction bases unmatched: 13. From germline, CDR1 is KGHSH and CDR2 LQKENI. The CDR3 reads CASSPLGPSTGVYEQYF. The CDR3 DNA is TGTGCCAGCTCACCCCTGGGACCATCGACAGGGGTCTACGAGCAGTACTTC. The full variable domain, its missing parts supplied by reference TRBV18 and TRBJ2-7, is NAGVMQNPRHLVRRRGQEARLRCSPMKGHSHVYWYRQLPEEGLKFMVYLQKENIIDESGMPKERFSAEFPKEGPSILRIQQVVRGDSAAYFCASSPLGPSTGVYEQYFGPGTRLTVT.

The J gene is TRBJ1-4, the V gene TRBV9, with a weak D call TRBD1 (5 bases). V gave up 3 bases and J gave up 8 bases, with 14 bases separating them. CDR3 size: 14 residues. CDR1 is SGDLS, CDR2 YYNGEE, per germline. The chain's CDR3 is CASSEGGDGEKLFF. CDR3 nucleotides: TGTGCCAGCAGCGAAGGAGGGGACGGGGAAAAACTGTTTTTT.

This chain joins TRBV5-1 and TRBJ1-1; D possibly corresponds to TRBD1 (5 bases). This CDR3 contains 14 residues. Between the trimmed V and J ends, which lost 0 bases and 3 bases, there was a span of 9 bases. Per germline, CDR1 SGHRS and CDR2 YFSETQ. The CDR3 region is CASSLEGADTEAFF. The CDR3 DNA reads TGCGCCAGCAGCTTGGAAGGGGCAGACACTGAAGCTTTCTTT.

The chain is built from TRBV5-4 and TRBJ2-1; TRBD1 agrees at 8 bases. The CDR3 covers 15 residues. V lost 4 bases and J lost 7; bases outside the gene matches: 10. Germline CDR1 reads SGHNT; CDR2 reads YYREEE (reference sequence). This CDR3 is CASSPGRRDRNEQFF. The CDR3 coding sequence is TGTGCCAGCAGCCCTGGGAGGCGGGACAGGAATGAGCAGTTCTTC.

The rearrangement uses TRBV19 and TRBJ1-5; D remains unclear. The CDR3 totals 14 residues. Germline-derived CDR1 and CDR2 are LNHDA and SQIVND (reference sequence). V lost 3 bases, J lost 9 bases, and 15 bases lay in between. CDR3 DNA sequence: TGTGCCAGTAGTATCCGGGGTCCCCTCGCGCCCCAGCATTTT. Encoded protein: CASSIRGPLAPQHF. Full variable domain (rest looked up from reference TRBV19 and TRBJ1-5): DGGITQSPKYLFRKEGQNVTLSCEQNLNHDAMYWYRQDPGQGLRLIYYSQIVNDFQKGDIAEGYSVSREKKESFPLTVTSAQKNPTAFYLCASSIRGPLAPQHFGDGTRLSIL.

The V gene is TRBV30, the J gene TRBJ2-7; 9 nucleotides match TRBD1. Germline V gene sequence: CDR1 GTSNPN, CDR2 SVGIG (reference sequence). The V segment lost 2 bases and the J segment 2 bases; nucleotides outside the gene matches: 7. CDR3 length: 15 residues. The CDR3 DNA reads TGTGCCTGGAGTCCCTGGGACAGGGATCCCTACGAGCAGTACTTC. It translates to CAWSPWDRDPYEQYF.

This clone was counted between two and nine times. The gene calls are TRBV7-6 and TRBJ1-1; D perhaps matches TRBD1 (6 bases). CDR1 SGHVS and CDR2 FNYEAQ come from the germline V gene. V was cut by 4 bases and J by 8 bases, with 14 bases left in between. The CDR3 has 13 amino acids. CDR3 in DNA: TGTGCCAGCAGCTCCAAAACCGGGACAGAAGCTTTCTTT. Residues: CASSSKTGTEAFF.

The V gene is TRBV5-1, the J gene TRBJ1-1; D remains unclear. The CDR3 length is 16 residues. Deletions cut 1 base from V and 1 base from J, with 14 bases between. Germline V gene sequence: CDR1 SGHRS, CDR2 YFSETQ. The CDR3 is CASSLIGSGGNTEAFF. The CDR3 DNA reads TGCGCCAGCAGCTTGATCGGATCGGGTGGGAACACTGAAGCTTTCTTT.

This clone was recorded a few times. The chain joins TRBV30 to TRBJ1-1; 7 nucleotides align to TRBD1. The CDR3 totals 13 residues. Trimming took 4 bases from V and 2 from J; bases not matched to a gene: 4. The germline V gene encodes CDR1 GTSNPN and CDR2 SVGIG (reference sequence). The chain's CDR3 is CAWTRQGNTEAFF. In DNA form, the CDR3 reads TGTGCCTGGACCAGACAGGGCAACACTGAAGCTTTCTTT.

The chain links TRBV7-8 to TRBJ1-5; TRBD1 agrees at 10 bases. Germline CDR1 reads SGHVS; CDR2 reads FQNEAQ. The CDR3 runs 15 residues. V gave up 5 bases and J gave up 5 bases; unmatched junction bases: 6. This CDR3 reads CASSVGTGAHQPQHF. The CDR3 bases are TGTGCCAGCAGCGTAGGGACAGGGGCACATCAGCCCCAGCATTTT.

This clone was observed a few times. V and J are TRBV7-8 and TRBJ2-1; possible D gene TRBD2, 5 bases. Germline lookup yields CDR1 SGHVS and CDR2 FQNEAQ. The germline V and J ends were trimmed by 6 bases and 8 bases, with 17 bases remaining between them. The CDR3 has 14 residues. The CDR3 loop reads CASSSVTERDEQFF. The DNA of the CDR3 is TGTGCCAGCAGTTCGGTAACGGAGAGGGATGAGCAGTTCTTC.

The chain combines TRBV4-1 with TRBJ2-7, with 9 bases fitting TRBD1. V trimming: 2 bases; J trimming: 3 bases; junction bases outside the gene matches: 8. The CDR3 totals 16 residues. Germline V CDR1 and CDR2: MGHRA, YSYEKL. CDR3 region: CASSQLPGTGSYEQYF. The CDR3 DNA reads TGCGCCAGCAGCCAACTACCCGGGACAGGGAGCTACGAGCAGTACTTC.

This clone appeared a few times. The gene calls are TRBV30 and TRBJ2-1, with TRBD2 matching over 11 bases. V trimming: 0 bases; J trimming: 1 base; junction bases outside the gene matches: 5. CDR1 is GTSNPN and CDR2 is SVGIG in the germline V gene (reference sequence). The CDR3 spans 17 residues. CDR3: CAWSVARTSGSYNEQFF. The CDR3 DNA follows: TGTGCCTGGAGTGTTGCTCGGACTAGCGGGTCCTACAATGAGCAGTTCTTC. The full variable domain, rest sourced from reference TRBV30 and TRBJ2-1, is SQTIHQWPATLVQPVGSPLSLECTVEGTSNPNLYWYRQAAGRGLQLLFYSVGIGQISSEVPQNLSASRPQDRQFILSSKKLLLSDSGFYLCAWSVARTSGSYNEQFFGPGTRLTVL.

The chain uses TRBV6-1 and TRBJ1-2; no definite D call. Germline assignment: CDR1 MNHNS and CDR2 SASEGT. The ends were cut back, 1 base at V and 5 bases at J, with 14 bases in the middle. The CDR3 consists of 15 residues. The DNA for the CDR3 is TGTGCCAGCAGTGAAGAGGTGGGCAGGCCGTATGGCTACACCTTC. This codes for CASSEEVGRPYGYTF.

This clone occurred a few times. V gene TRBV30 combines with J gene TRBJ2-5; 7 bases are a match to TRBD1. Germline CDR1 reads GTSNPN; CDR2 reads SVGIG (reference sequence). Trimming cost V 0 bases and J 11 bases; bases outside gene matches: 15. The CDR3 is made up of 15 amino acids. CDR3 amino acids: CAWSVPSSRGWEQYF. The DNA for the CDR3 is TGTGCCTGGAGTGTACCTTCTAGCAGGGGGTGGGAGCAGTACTTC.

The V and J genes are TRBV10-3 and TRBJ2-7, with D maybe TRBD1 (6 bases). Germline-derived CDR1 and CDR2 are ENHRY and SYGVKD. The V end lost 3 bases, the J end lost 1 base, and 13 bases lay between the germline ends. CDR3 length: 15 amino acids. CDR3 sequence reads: CAISDPQQGSYEQYF. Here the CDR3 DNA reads TGTGCCATCAGTGACCCCCAACAGGGATCCTACGAGCAGTACTTC.

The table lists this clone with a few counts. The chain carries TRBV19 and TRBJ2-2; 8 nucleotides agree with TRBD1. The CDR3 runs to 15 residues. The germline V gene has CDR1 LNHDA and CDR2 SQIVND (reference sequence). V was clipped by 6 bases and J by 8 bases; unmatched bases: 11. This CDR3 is CASSQQGGPSGELFF. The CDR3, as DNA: TGTGCCAGTAGCCAACAGGGGGGTCCAAGTGGGGAGCTGTTTTTT. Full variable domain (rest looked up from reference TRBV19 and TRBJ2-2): DGGITQSPKYLFRKEGQNVTLSCEQNLNHDAMYWYRQDPGQGLRLIYYSQIVNDFQKGDIAEGYSVSREKKESFPLTVTSAQKNPTAFYLCASSQQGGPSGELFFGEGSRLTVL.

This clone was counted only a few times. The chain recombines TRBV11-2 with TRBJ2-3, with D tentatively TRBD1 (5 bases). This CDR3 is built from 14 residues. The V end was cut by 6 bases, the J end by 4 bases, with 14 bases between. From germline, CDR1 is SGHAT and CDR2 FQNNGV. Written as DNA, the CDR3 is TGTGCCAGCAGGGAGCAGGGTTTACCAGATACGCAGTATTTT. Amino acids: CASREQGLPDTQYF.

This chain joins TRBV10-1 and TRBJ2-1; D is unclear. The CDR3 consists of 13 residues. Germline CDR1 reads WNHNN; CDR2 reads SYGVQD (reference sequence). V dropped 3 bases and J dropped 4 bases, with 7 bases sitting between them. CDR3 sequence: CASSEIVYNEQFF. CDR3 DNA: TGCGCCAGCAGTGAAATCGTATACAATGAGCAGTTCTTC.

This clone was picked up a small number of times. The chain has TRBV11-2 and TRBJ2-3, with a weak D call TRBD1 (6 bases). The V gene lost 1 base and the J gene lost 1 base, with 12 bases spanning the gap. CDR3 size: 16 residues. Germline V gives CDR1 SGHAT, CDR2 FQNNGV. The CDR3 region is CASSLGQGLGTDTQYF. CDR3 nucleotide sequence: TGTGCCAGCAGCTTAGGTCAGGGGTTGGGCACAGATACGCAGTATTTT.

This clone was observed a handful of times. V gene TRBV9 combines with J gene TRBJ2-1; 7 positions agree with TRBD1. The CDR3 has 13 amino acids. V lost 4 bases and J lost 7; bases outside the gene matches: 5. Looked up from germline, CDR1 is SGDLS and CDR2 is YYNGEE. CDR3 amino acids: CASSPRGQNEQFF. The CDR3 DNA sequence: TGTGCCAGCAGCCCGAGGGGGCAGAATGAGCAGTTCTTC.

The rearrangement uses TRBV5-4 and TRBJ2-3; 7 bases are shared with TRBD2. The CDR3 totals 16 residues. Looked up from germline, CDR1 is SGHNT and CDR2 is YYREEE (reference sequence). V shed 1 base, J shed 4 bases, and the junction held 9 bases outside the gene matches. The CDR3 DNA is TGTGCCAGCAGCTTGAGGGTAGGGAGGGCAGCAGATACGCAGTATTTT. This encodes CASSLRVGRAADTQYF. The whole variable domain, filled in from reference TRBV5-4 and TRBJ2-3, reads ETGVTQSPTHLIKTRGQQVTLRCSSQSGHNTVSWYQQALGQGPQFIFQYYREEENGRGNFPPRFSGLQFPNYSSELNVNALELDDSALYLCASSLRVGRAADTQYFGPGTRLTVL.

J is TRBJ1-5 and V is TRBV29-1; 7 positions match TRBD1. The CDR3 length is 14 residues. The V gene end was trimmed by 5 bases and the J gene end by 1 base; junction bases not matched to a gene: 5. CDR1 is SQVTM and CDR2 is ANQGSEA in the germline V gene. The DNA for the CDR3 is TGCAGCGTTCGGCCAGGGGGGAGCAATCAGCCCCAGCATTTT. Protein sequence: CSVRPGGSNQPQHF.

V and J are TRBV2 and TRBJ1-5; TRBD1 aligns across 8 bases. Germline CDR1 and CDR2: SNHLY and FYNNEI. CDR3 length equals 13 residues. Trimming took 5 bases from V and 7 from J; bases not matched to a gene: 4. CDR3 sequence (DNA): TGTGCCAGCAGTAGACAGGGGTGGCAGCCCCAGCATTTT. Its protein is CASSRQGWQPQHF. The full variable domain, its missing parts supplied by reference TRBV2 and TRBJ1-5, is EPEVTQTPSHQVTQMGQEVILRCVPISNHLYFYWYRQILGQKVEFLVSFYNNEISEKSEIFDDQFSVERPDGSNFTLKIRSTKLEDSAMYFCASSRQGWQPQHFGDGTRLSIL.

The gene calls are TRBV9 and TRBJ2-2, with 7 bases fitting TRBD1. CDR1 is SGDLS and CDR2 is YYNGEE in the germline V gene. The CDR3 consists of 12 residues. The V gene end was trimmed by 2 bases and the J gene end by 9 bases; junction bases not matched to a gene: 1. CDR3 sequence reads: CASSVTGRELFF. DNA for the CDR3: TGTGCCAGCAGCGTGACAGGGCGGGAGCTGTTTTTT. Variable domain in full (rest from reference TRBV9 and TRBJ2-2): DSGVTQTPKHLITATGQRVTLRCSPRSGDLSVYWYQQSLDQGLQFLIQYYNGEERAKGNILERFSAQQFPDLHSELNLSSLELGDSALYFCASSVTGRELFFGEGSRLTVL.